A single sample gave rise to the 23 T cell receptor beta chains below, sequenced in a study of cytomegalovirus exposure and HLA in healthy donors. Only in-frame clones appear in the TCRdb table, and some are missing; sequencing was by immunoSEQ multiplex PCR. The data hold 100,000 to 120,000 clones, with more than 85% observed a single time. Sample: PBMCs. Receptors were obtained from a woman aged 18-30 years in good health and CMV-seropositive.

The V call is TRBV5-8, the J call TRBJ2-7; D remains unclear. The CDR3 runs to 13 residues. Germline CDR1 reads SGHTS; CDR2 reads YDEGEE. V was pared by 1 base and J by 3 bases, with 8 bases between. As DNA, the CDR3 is TGTGCCAGCAGCTTGCTGAGGCACTACGAGCAGTACTTC. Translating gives CASSLLRHYEQYF.

The CDR3 coding sequence is TGCAGCGTTGATGGGGGGACAGGGTTAACTGAAGCTTTCTTT. Protein sequence: CSVDGGTGLTEAFF. V usage is TRBV29-1 and J usage is TRBJ1-1, with 9 bases matching TRBD1. V gave up 3 bases and J gave up 5 bases; unmatched junction bases: 7. This CDR3 is 14 amino acids long. Per germline, CDR1 SQVTM and CDR2 ANQGSEA.

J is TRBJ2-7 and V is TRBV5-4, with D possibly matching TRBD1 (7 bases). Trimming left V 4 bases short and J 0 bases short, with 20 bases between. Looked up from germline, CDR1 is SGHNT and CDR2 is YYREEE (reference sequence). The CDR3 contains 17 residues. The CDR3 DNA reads TGTGCCAGCAGCGCCGAAAGGACAGGAGGGGACTCCTACGAGCAGTACTTC. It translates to CASSAERTGGDSYEQYF.

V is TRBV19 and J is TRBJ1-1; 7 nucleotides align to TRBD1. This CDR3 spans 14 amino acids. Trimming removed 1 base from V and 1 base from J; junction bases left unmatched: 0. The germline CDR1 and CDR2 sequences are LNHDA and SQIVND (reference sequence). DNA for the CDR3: TGTGCCAGTAGTATAGGGACAGGGAACACTGAAGCTTTCTTT. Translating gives CASSIGTGNTEAFF. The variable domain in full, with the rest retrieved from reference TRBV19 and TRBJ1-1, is DGGITQSPKYLFRKEGQNVTLSCEQNLNHDAMYWYRQDPGQGLRLIYYSQIVNDFQKGDIAEGYSVSREKKESFPLTVTSAQKNPTAFYLCASSIGTGNTEAFFGQGTRLTVV.

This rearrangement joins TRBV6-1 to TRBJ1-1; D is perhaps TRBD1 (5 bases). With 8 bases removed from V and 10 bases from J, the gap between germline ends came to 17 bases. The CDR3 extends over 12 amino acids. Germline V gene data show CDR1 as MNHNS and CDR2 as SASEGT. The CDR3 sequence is CASQILTGGAFF. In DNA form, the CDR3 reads TGTGCCAGCCAAATCCTTACCGGGGGAGCTTTCTTT.

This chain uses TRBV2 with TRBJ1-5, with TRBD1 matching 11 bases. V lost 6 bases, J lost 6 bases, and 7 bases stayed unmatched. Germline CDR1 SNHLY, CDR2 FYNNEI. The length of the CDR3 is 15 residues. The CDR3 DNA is TGTGCCAGCAGACAAGGGACAGGGGGTCGTCAGCCCCAGCATTTT. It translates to CASRQGTGGRQPQHF.

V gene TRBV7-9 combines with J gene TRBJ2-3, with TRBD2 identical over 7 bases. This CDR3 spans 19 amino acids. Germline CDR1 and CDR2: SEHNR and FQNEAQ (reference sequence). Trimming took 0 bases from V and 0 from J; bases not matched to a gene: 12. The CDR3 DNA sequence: TGTGCCAGCAGCTTAGCGCTGGCGGGGGAAGATCCTAGCACAGATACGCAGTATTTT. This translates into CASSLALAGEDPSTDTQYF.

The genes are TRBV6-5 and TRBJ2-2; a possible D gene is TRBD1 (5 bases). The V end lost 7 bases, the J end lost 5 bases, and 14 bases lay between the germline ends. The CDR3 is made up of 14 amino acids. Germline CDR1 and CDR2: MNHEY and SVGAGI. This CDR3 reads CASTFGASTGELFF. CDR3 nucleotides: TGTGCCAGCACTTTTGGGGCATCGACCGGGGAGCTGTTTTTT.

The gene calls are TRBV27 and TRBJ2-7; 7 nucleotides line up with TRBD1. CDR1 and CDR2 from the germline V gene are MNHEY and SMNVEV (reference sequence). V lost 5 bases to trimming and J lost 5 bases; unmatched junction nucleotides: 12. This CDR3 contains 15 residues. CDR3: CASSLSTGRLDEQYF. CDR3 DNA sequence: TGTGCCAGCAGTCTCTCGACAGGGCGGCTTGACGAGCAGTACTTC.

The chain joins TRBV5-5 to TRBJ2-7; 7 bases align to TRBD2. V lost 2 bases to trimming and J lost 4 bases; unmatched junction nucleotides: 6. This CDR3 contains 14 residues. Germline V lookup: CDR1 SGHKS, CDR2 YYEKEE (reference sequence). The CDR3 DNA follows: TGTGCCAGCAGCTTCGGCAGGGAGGGTTACGAGCAGTACTTC. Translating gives CASSFGREGYEQYF. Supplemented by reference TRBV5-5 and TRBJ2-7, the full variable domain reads DAGVTQSPTHLIKTRGQQVTLRCSPISGHKSVSWYQQVLGQGPQFIFQYYEKEERGRGNFPDRFSARQFPNYSSELNVNALLLGDSALYLCASSFGREGYEQYFGPGTRLTVT.

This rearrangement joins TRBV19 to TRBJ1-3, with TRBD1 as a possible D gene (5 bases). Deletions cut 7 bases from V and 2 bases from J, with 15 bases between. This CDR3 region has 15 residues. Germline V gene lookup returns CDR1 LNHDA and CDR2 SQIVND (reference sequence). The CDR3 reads CASTETSGTGNTIYF. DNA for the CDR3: TGTGCCAGTACCGAAACCTCAGGGACTGGAAACACCATATATTTT.

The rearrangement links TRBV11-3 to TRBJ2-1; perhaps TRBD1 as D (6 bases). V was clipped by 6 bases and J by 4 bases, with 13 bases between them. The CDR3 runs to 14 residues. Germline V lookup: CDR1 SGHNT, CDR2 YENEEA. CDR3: CASSPGTSYNEQFF. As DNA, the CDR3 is TGTGCCAGCAGTCCCGGGACATCTTACAATGAGCAGTTCTTC.

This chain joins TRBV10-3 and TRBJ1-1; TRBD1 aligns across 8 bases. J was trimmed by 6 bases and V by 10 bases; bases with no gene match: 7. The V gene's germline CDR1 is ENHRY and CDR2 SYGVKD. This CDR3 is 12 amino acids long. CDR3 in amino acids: CASAGGSPEAFF. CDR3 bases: TGTGCCAGCGCAGGGGGCTCTCCTGAAGCTTTCTTT.

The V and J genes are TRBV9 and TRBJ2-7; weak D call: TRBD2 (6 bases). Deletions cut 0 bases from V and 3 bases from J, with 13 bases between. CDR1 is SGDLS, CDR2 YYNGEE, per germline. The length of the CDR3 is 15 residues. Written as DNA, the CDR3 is TGTGCCAGCAGCGTAGATGAGGCGGGAAACTACGAGCAGTACTTC. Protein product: CASSVDEAGNYEQYF.

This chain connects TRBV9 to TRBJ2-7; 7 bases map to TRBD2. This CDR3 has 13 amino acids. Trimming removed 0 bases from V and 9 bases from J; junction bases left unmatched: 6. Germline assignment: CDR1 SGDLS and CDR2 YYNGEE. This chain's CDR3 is CASSVGSGVVQYF. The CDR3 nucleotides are TGTGCCAGCAGCGTAGGAAGCGGGGTGGTGCAGTACTTC. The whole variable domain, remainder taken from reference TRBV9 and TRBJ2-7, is DSGVTQTPKHLITATGQRVTLRCSPRSGDLSVYWYQQSLDQGLQFLIQYYNGEERAKGNILERFSAQQFPDLHSELNLSSLELGDSALYFCASSVGSGVVQYFGPGTRLTVT.

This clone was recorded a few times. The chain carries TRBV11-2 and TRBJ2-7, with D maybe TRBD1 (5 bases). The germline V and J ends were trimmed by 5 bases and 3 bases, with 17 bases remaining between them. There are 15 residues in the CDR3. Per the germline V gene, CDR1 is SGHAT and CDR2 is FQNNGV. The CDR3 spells CASSPDRDDFYEQYF. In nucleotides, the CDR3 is TGTGCCAGCAGCCCAGACAGAGACGATTTCTACGAGCAGTACTTC.

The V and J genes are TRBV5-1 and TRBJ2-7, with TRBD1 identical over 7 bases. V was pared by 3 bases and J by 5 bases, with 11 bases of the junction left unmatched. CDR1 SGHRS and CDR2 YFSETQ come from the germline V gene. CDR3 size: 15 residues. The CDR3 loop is CASSSVRGNLDEQYF. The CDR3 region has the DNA TGCGCCAGCAGCTCCGTCAGGGGGAATTTAGACGAGCAGTACTTC.

CDR3 in amino acids: CASSESGSVKAFF. CDR3 nucleotides: TGCGCCAGCAGTGAGTCCGGGTCCGTGAAAGCTTTCTTT. The genes are TRBV10-1 and TRBJ1-1, with D unclear. Germline V gene sequence: CDR1 WNHNN, CDR2 SYGVQD (reference sequence). The CDR3 is made up of 13 amino acids. The V end lost 0 bases, the J end lost 9 bases, and 11 bases lay between the germline ends.

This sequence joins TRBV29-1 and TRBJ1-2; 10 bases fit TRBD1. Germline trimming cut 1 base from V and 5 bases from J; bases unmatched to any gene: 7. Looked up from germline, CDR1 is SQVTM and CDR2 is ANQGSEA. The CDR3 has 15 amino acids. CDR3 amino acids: CSVEGGGQGLYGYTF. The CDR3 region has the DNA TGCAGCGTTGAAGGAGGGGGACAGGGGTTATATGGCTACACCTTC.

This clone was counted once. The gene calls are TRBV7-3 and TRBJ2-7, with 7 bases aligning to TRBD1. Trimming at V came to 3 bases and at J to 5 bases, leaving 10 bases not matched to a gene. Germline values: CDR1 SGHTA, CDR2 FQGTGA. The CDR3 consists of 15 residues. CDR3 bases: TGTGCCAGCAGCTTGGGGGACAGAGGAAGGGACGAGCAGTACTTC. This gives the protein CASSLGDRGRDEQYF.

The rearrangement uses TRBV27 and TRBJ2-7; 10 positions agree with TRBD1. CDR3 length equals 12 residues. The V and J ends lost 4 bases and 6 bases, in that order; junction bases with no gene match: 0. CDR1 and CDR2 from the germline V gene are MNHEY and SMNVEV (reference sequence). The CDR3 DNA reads TGTGCCAGCAGTTGGACAGGGGGCGAGCAGTACTTC. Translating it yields CASSWTGGEQYF.

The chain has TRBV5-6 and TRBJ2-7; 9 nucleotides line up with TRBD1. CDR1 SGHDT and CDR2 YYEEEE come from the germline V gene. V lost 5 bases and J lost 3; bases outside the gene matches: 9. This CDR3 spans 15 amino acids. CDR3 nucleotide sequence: TGTGCCAGCAGGCCCGGGACAGGGATCCGCTACGAGCAGTACTTC. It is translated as CASRPGTGIRYEQYF.

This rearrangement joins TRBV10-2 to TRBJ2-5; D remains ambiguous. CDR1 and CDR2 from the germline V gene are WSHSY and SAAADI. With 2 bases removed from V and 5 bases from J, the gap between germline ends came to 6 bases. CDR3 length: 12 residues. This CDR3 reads CASSEMRETQYF. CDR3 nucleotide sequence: TGCGCCAGCAGTGAGATGAGGGAGACCCAGTACTTC.